The clone carrying this TCR beta chain was seen once. Its specificity is unknown. The data were produced by immunoSEQ multiplex PCR, yet TCRdb's version contains in-frame clones alone and is incomplete. The sample consists of over 30,000 clones, approximately 84% of them appearing once. The data derive from a study of T cells in narcolepsy. Overall study results and limits: Comparing one patient's CSF and blood CD4+ clonotypes highlighted HCRT- and TRIB2-specific autoreactive clonotypes. In some patient and control memory CD4+ samples, autoreactive clones were absent.

The TCR was taken from a human donor with narcolepsy. The sample consisted of CD45RA- memory CD4+ T cells from PBMCs.

The CDR3 nucleotides are TGTGCCTGGAGCTGGACGGATCAAGAGACCCAGTACTTC. Encoded protein: CAWSWTDQETQYF. The chain is built from TRBV30 and TRBJ2-5, with D hard to call. Between the trimmed V and J ends, which lost 3 bases and 2 bases, there was a span of 10 bases. This CDR3 contains 13 residues. From germline, CDR1 is GTSNPN and CDR2 SVGIG (reference sequence).